These 17 T cell receptor beta chains originate from one sample sequenced in a study of response to subunit inactivated influenza vaccine. TCRdb called the RT-PCR reads again in MiXCR, with one record for every CDR3 protein. The sample has around 650,000 distinct CDR3 sequences, 15% to 17% seen once. Material: PBMCs from blood, obtained about 11 days after vaccination. The source is a man aged 50-60 years who received an inactivated influenza vaccine.

This clonotype was detected a few times. V and J are TRBV20-1 and TRBJ2-2; 12 nucleotides align to TRBD2. The V gene's germline CDR1 is DFQATT and CDR2 SNEGSKA (reference sequence). Germline trimming cut 4 bases from V and 2 bases from J; bases unmatched to any gene: 5. The CDR3 runs to 16 residues. The CDR3: CSANLAGGPNTGELFF. The DNA for the CDR3 is TGCAGTGCTAATCTAGCGGGAGGGCCTAACACCGGGGAGCTGTTTTTT.

This clonotype was seen only a few times. V gene TRBV12-3 or TRBV12-4 combines with J gene TRBJ1-1; D possibly corresponds to TRBD1 (6 bases). V was pared by 6 bases and J by 9 bases, with 17 bases between. There are 13 residues in the CDR3. CDR3: CASRNLGGTQAFF. The CDR3 DNA follows: TGTGCCAGCAGAAACCTAGGGGGGACCCAAGCTTTCTTT.

This clonotype was recorded a few times. The chain employs TRBV5-1 and TRBJ1-1; a weak D match, TRBD1 (6 bases). Germline V gene sequence: CDR1 SGHRS, CDR2 YFSETQ. CDR3 length: 15 residues. V was clipped by 2 bases and J by 3 bases, with 14 bases between them. CDR3 nucleotide sequence: TGCGCCAGCAGCTTAGAAGGGGGGCGAGACACTGAAGCTTTCTTT. It encodes CASSLEGGRDTEAFF.

This clonotype has only a few counts. The CDR3 protein is CASSQGAGGAKNIQYF. CDR3 coding DNA: TGTGCCAGCAGCCAGGGGGCCGGGGGAGCCAAAAACATTCAGTACTTC. The chain is built from TRBV7-2 and TRBJ2-4; 8 positions agree with TRBD1. The CDR3 sequence is 16 residues long. The junction had 6 bases not matched to a gene; V was cut back by 5 bases and J by 0 bases. Germline CDR1 and CDR2: SGHTA and FQGNSA.

V is TRBV7-2 and J is TRBJ2-1; TRBD1 agrees at 7 bases. The V gene's germline CDR1 is SGHTA and CDR2 FQGNSA. This CDR3 is built from 15 residues. Trimming at V came to 5 bases and at J to 3 bases, leaving 7 bases not matched to a gene. The CDR3 here is CASSVHGTDYNEQFF. The CDR3 region has the DNA TGTGCCAGCAGCGTTCACGGGACAGACTACAATGAGCAGTTCTTC.

This clonotype was observed a handful of times. The chain uses TRBV5-5 and TRBJ2-7; D gene unclear. Between the trimmed V and J ends, which lost 0 bases and 1 base, there was a span of 14 bases. The CDR3 length is 16 residues. Germline V gives CDR1 SGHKS, CDR2 YYEKEE (reference sequence). The CDR3, as DNA: TGTGCCAGCAGCTTGGGTCTGTCGTTTTCGTCCTACGAGCAGTACTTC. It translates to CASSLGLSFSSYEQYF.

V and J are TRBV12-3 or TRBV12-4 and TRBJ2-1; tentatively, D is TRBD1 (5 bases). This CDR3 is built from 14 residues. V gave up 6 bases and J gave up 1 base, with 10 bases separating them. CDR3 region: CASSVQGSYNEQFF. For the CDR3, the DNA is TGTGCCAGCAGCGTCCAGGGTTCCTACAATGAGCAGTTCTTC.

There are a few counts of this clonotype. In DNA, the CDR3 is TGTGCCAGCAGACCCGGGACTAGCGGGGGATACGAGCAGTACTTC. Translation gives CASRPGTSGGYEQYF. The chain has TRBV28 and TRBJ2-7, with 14 bases aligning to TRBD2. Germline CDR1 and CDR2: MDHEN and SYDVKM. V trimming: 6 bases; J trimming: 4 bases; junction bases outside the gene matches: 5. This CDR3 has 15 residues.

The chain carries TRBV2 and TRBJ1-1; D is unclear. The CDR3 runs to 16 residues. Germline CDR1 is SNHLY and CDR2 is FYNNEI. The ends were cut back, 2 bases at V and 2 bases at J, with 15 bases in the middle. CDR3 bases: TGTGCCAGCAGTGAACTCTGGCGCCAAGCTAACACTGAAGCTTTCTTT. Its protein product is CASSELWRQANTEAFF.

This clonotype has just a few counts. CDR3 amino acids: CASSVNPGQSYEQYF. CDR3 nucleotide sequence: TGTGCCAGCAGCGTAAACCCTGGACAGTCCTACGAGCAGTACTTC. This chain connects TRBV7-2 to TRBJ2-7; D is possibly TRBD1 (6 bases). Germline values: CDR1 SGHTA, CDR2 FQGNSA. This CDR3 is 15 amino acids long. Trimming stripped 5 bases from V and 1 base from J, with 15 bases between.

This clonotype was detected only a few times. V usage is TRBV7-8 and J usage is TRBJ2-2; 11 bases agree with TRBD2. Per germline, CDR1 SGHVS and CDR2 FQNEAQ. CDR3 length equals 18 residues. The V and J ends lost 2 bases and 4 bases, in that order; junction bases with no gene match: 9. Here the CDR3 DNA reads TGTGCCAGCAGCTTATTGTTTAGCGGGGGGGCAAGCACCGGGGAGCTGTTTTTT. This encodes CASSLLFSGGASTGELFF.

CDR3 bases: TGTGCCACCAGTGAGAGAGCGGGGGGTGCAGATACGCAGTATTTT. Residues: CATSERAGGADTQYF. The gene calls are TRBV24-1 and TRBJ2-3; the match to TRBD2 covers 9 bases. Germline assignment: CDR1 KGHDR and CDR2 SFDVKD. The junction had 5 bases not matched to a gene; V was cut back by 4 bases and J by 4 bases. The CDR3 length is 15 residues.

The chain is built from TRBV5-4 and TRBJ2-2, with 9 bases matching TRBD1. Germline assignment: CDR1 SGHNT and CDR2 YYREEE (reference sequence). The junction had 6 bases not matched to a gene; V was cut back by 4 bases and J by 5 bases. This CDR3 has 15 residues. The CDR3 sequence is CASSRDRAETGELFF. CDR3 sequence (DNA): TGTGCCAGCAGCCGGGACAGGGCGGAGACCGGGGAGCTGTTTTTT.

This clonotype was picked up a small number of times. The V call is TRBV18, the J call TRBJ2-7; no clear D. CDR3 length equals 12 residues. V was trimmed by 6 bases and J by 3 bases, leaving 9 bases between them. Germline lookup yields CDR1 KGHSH and CDR2 LQKENI. This CDR3 is CASSLEFYEQYF. CDR3 DNA sequence: TGTGCCAGCTCCCTGGAGTTCTACGAGCAGTACTTC. The full variable domain, in which reference TRBV18 and TRBJ2-7 provide the parts outside the CDR3, is NAGVMQNPRHLVRRRGQEARLRCSPMKGHSHVYWYRQLPEEGLKFMVYLQKENIIDESGMPKERFSAEFPKEGPSILRIQQVVRGDSAAYFCASSLEFYEQYFGPGTRLTVT.

The chain combines TRBV3-1 with TRBJ2-1, with 7 bases matching TRBD2. The germline gives CDR1 LGHDT, CDR2 YNNKEL (reference sequence). Trimming took 3 bases from V and 5 from J; bases not matched to a gene: 7. The CDR3 covers 15 residues. The CDR3: CASSHGLGGNNEQFF. The CDR3 DNA sequence: TGTGCCAGCAGCCATGGACTAGGCGGGAACAATGAGCAGTTCTTC.

This clonotype occurred a few times. The chain joins TRBV28 to TRBJ2-5; D is ambiguous. Per germline, CDR1 MDHEN and CDR2 SYDVKM. This CDR3 has 13 amino acids. The V gene lost 2 bases and the J gene lost 3 bases, with 7 bases spanning the gap. The CDR3 reads CASSLPVEETQYF. The CDR3 DNA sequence: TGTGCCAGCAGTTTACCGGTGGAAGAGACCCAGTACTTC.

The rearrangement joins TRBV14 to TRBJ2-1; TRBD1 might be the D (5 bases). Per the germline V gene, CDR1 is SGHDN and CDR2 is FVKESK. The V end was cut by 0 bases, the J end by 7 bases, with 16 bases between. The CDR3 has 16 residues. The CDR3, as DNA: TGTGCCAGCAGCCAAGATCAGCAGGGCCCTGGGAATGAGCAGTTCTTC. Encoded protein: CASSQDQQGPGNEQFF.